This paragraph covers one TCR beta chain sequence. Seattle patients were enrolled during active infection and followed longitudinally. The data were taken from a study of blood T cell repertoires in COVID-19. About the study: Specimens from acute and convalescent COVID-19 originated in the United States, Italy and Spain. T cells, B-cell-depleted T cells, or PBMCs supplied cDNA or gDNA.

TCRdb keeps only in-frame clones here, not all; method: immunoSEQ multiplex PCR. The data contain over 100,000 clones, around 90% of them seen just once; the ten biggest clones take up roughly 1.9%. The trim removed 7 bases at V and 4 bases at J, leaving 8 bases unmatched. Germline V gives CDR1 LNHDA, CDR2 SQIVND (reference sequence). This CDR3 is 15 amino acids long. The TCR sequence derives from a woman aged 45 to 65 with COVID-19, enrolled during active disease. The chain combines TRBV19 with TRBJ1-3, with 9 bases matching TRBD1. What was sequenced was peripheral blood. The CDR3: CASTMGQGAGNTIYF. CDR3 in DNA: TGTGCCAGTACCATGGGACAGGGAGCAGGAAACACCATATATTTT.